The present TCR beta chain was sequenced within a study of siplizumab effects on memory and regulatory T cells. Assay: immunoSEQ multiplex PCR; the TCRdb copy retains only in-frame clones and omits some. The sample includes approximately 91,000 clones, over 90% of them seen just once. Study outcomes and limitations: Naive T cells seemed more diverse than memory cells and seemed major alloresponse contributors. Of the alloreactive clones, only a minor fraction mapped to unstimulated subsets.

CDR3 length equals 13 residues. The germline V gene encodes CDR1 SGHDN and CDR2 FVKESK. V lost 0 bases to trimming and J lost 8 bases, with 10 bases between them. This clone was counted once. The antigen remains undetermined. This clonotype originated in a human donor in good health. The chain carries TRBV14 and TRBJ1-2; D gene unclear. The material sequenced was CD8+ T cells sorted from blood. In DNA, the CDR3 is TGTGCCAGCAGCCAAGAGTTCCGGGTCGGCTACACCTTC. Its translation: CASSQEFRVGYTF.